These T cell receptor beta chains were read from a single sample in a study of follicular helper T cells after annual influenza vaccination. TCRdb keeps only in-frame clones here, not all; method: immunoSEQ multiplex PCR. The sample lists more than 9,000 clones, 81% seen once, with more than 3.5% in the top ten. Sequenced here: CXCR5+ CD38- circulating T follicular helper cells from blood, sampled on the day of influenza vaccination. The receptors were sampled from an adult who received the influenza vaccine. Both conserved end residues are part of each CDR3. Fields, in order: V gene, J gene, D gene, clone size, CDR3 protein, CDR3 DNA. D genes are given only for firm matches. Clone size is stated in some rows and not others, as once, few, many or a class when expanded.

V gene: TRBV6-1
J gene: TRBJ2-5
D gene: NA
clone size: NA
CDR3 protein: CASSGQGRAWETQYF
CDR3 DNA: TGTGCCAGCAGTGGCCAAGGCAGGGCCTGGGAGACCCAGTACTTC

V gene: TRBV6-5
J gene: TRBJ2-7
D gene: NA
clone size: NA
CDR3 protein: CASKNFLRENEQYF
CDR3 DNA: TGTGCCAGCAAAAACTTCCTCCGTGAGAACGAGCAGTACTTC

V gene: TRBV5-1
J gene: TRBJ2-7
D gene: NA
clone size: NA
CDR3 protein: CASSLVSVFNEQYF
CDR3 DNA: TGCGCCAGCAGCTTGGTTTCGGTATTCAACGAGCAGTACTTC

V gene: TRBV6-1
J gene: TRBJ2-2
D gene: NA
clone size: NA
CDR3 protein: CASSEQLTGELFF
CDR3 DNA: TGTGCCAGCAGTGAACAGTTAACCGGGGAGCTGTTTTTT

V gene: TRBV7-2
J gene: TRBJ2-1
D gene: TRBD1
clone size: NA
CDR3 protein: CASSLVQGALYNEQFF
CDR3 DNA: TGTGCCAGCAGCTTAGTTCAGGGGGCCCTTTACAATGAGCAGTTCTTC

V gene: TRBV7-2
J gene: TRBJ2-1
D gene: NA
clone size: NA
CDR3 protein: CASSPSGLSPHGEQFF
CDR3 DNA: TGTGCCAGCAGCCCCTCGGGCCTGAGTCCCCACGGTGAGCAGTTCTTC

V gene: TRBV7-2
J gene: TRBJ2-7
D gene: NA
clone size: NA
CDR3 protein: CASSSSRGSYEQYF
CDR3 DNA: TGTGCCAGCAGCTCCAGCAGGGGTTCCTACGAGCAGTACTTC

V gene: TRBV13
J gene: TRBJ1-1
D gene: NA
clone size: NA
CDR3 protein: CASSLRVRNTEAFF
CDR3 DNA: TGTGCCAGCAGCTTAAGAGTCCGAAACACTGAAGCTTTCTTT

V gene: TRBV11-2
J gene: TRBJ2-7
D gene: TRBD2
clone size: NA
CDR3 protein: CASQIGQGGYEQYF
CDR3 DNA: TGTGCCAGCCAGATAGGCCAGGGAGGGTACGAGCAGTACTTC

V gene: TRBV7-9
J gene: TRBJ2-7
D gene: NA
clone size: NA
CDR3 protein: CASSTQGGSYEQYF
CDR3 DNA: TGTGCCAGCAGCACCCAGGGGGGTAGCTACGAGCAGTACTTC

V gene: TRBV28
J gene: TRBJ1-1
D gene: TRBD1
clone size: NA
CDR3 protein: CASSLVDGQGNTEAFF
CDR3 DNA: TGTGCCAGCAGTTTGGTTGATGGACAGGGGAACACTGAAGCTTTCTTT

V gene: TRBV5-1
J gene: TRBJ2-1
D gene: NA
clone size: NA
CDR3 protein: CASSFQGPHNEQFF
CDR3 DNA: TGCGCCAGCAGCTTTCAGGGGCCCCACAATGAGCAGTTCTTC

V gene: TRBV5-3
J gene: TRBJ2-5
D gene: TRBD2
clone size: NA
CDR3 protein: CARSPEAGVWVETQYF
CDR3 DNA: TGTGCCAGAAGCCCGGAGGCGGGAGTGTGGGTCGAGACCCAGTACTTC

V gene: TRBV28
J gene: TRBJ2-6
D gene: TRBD1
clone size: NA
CDR3 protein: CASSLAGTGLSGANVLTF
CDR3 DNA: TGTGCCAGCAGTTTAGCCGGGACAGGGCTCTCTGGGGCCAACGTCCTGACTTTC

V gene: TRBV6-1
J gene: TRBJ1-3
D gene: NA
clone size: NA
CDR3 protein: CASSEGGIGNTIYF
CDR3 DNA: TGTGCCAGCAGTGAAGGGGGAATTGGAAACACCATATATTTT

V gene: TRBV19
J gene: TRBJ1-4
D gene: TRBD1
clone size: NA
CDR3 protein: CASTSDRIGSNEKLFF
CDR3 DNA: TGTGCCAGTACCTCGGACAGGATCGGAAGCAATGAAAAACTGTTTTTT

V gene: TRBV23-1
J gene: TRBJ2-5
D gene: NA
clone size: NA
CDR3 protein: CASSTWGYQETQYF
CDR3 DNA: TGCGCCAGCAGCACTTGGGGGTACCAAGAGACCCAGTACTTC

V gene: TRBV18
J gene: TRBJ2-7
D gene: TRBD1
clone size: few
CDR3 protein: CASSPGYGQGAYEQYF
CDR3 DNA: TGTGCCAGCTCACCAGGTTATGGACAGGGGGCATACGAGCAGTACTTC

V gene: TRBV11-3
J gene: TRBJ1-1
D gene: NA
clone size: NA
CDR3 protein: CASSSLGTEAFF
CDR3 DNA: TGTGCCAGCAGTTCCCTGGGAACTGAAGCTTTCTTT

V gene: TRBV5-1
J gene: TRBJ1-1
D gene: TRBD1
clone size: NA
CDR3 protein: CASSWGQGRPEAFF
CDR3 DNA: TGCGCCAGCAGCTGGGGACAGGGGCGCCCTGAAGCTTTCTTT

V gene: TRBV11-2
J gene: TRBJ2-5
D gene: NA
clone size: NA
CDR3 protein: CASSFPRGRGGQETQYF
CDR3 DNA: TGTGCCAGCAGCTTCCCCCGGGGCAGGGGCGGTCAAGAGACCCAGTACTTC

V gene: TRBV28
J gene: TRBJ1-2
D gene: NA
clone size: NA
CDR3 protein: CASSLGLSNYGYTF
CDR3 DNA: TGTGCCAGCAGTTTGGGACTCTCTAACTATGGCTACACCTTC

V gene: TRBV5-1
J gene: TRBJ2-3
D gene: NA
clone size: NA
CDR3 protein: CASSLDRGDTDTQYF
CDR3 DNA: TGCGCCAGCAGCTTGGACCGCGGGGACACAGATACGCAGTATTTT

V gene: TRBV28
J gene: TRBJ1-1
D gene: TRBD1
clone size: NA
CDR3 protein: CASGSRTGIAFF
CDR3 DNA: TGTGCCAGCGGTTCGAGGACAGGGATAGCTTTCTTT

V gene: TRBV4-3
J gene: TRBJ2-7
D gene: TRBD1
clone size: NA
CDR3 protein: CASSLGTGVNEQYF
CDR3 DNA: TGCGCCAGCAGCCTAGGGACAGGGGTTAACGAGCAGTACTTC

V gene: TRBV29-1
J gene: TRBJ2-2
D gene: NA
clone size: NA
CDR3 protein: CSVESQGGSGELFF
CDR3 DNA: TGCAGCGTTGAATCACAGGGAGGAAGCGGGGAGCTGTTTTTT

V gene: TRBV7-8
J gene: TRBJ2-1
D gene: NA
clone size: NA
CDR3 protein: CASSLGGSIEQFF
CDR3 DNA: TGTGCCAGCAGCTTAGGCGGGTCCATTGAGCAGTTCTTC

V gene: TRBV14
J gene: TRBJ2-5
D gene: TRBD2
clone size: NA
CDR3 protein: CASSQGRLAGKETQYF
CDR3 DNA: TGTGCCAGCAGCCAAGGGCGCCTAGCGGGAAAAGAGACCCAGTACTTC

V gene: TRBV9
J gene: TRBJ2-3
D gene: NA
clone size: NA
CDR3 protein: CASSVGRATATDTQYF
CDR3 DNA: TGTGCCAGCAGCGTAGGGCGGGCGACTGCCACAGATACGCAGTATTTT

V gene: TRBV19
J gene: TRBJ2-1
D gene: NA
clone size: NA
CDR3 protein: CASSMFPLGNEQFF
CDR3 DNA: TGTGCCAGTAGTATGTTCCCCCTCGGGAATGAGCAGTTCTTC